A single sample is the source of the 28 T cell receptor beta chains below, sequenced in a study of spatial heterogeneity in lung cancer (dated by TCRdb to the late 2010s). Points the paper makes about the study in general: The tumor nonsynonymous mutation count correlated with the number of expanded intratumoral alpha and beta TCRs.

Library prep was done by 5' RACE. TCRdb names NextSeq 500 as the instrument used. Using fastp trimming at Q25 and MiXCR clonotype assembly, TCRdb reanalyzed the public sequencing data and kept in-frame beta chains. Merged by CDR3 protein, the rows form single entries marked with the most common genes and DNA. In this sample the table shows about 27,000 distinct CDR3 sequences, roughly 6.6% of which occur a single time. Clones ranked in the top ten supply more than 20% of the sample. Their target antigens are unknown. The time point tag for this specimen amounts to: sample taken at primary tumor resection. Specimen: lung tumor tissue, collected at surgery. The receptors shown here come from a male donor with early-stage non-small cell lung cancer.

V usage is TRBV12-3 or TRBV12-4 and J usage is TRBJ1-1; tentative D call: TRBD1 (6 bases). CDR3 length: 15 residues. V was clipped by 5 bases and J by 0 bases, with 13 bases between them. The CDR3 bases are TGTGCCAGCAGTCCAACAGGGACGGTGAACACTGAAGCTTTCTTT. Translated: CASSPTGTVNTEAFF.

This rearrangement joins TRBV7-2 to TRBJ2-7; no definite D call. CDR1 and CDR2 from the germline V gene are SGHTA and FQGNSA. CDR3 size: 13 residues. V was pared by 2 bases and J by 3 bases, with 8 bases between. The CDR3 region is CASSLIGRYEQYF. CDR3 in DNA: TGTGCCAGCAGCTTAATAGGACGCTACGAGCAGTACTTC.

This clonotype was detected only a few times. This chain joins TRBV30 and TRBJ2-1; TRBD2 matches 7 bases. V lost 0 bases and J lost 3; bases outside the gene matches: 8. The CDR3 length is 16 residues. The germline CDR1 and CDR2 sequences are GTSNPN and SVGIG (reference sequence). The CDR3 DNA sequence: TGTGCCTGGAGTGTAGTCGGGGGGAACTACTACAATGAGCAGTTCTTC. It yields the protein CAWSVVGGNYYNEQFF.

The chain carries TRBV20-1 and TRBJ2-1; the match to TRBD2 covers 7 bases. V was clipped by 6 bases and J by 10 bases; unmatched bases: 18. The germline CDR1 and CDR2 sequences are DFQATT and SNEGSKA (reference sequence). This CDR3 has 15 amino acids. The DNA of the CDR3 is TGCAGTGCCGCCCGCCGCCTGGCGCCCGGGAGGGAGCAGTTCTTC. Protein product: CSAARRLAPGREQFF.

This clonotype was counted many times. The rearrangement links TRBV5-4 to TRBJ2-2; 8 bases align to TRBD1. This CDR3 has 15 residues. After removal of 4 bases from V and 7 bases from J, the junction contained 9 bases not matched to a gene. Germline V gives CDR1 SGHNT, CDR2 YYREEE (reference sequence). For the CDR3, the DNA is TGTGCCAGCAGCACTAAGACAGGGGCTGACGGGGAGCTGTTTTTT. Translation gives CASSTKTGADGELFF.

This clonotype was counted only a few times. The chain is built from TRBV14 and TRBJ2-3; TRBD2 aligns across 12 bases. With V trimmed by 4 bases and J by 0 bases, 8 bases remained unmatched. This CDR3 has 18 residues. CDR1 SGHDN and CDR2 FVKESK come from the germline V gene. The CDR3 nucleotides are TGTGCCAGCAGCCCTCGAACGACTAGCGGGGGTAGCACAGATACGCAGTATTTT. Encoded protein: CASSPRTTSGGSTDTQYF.

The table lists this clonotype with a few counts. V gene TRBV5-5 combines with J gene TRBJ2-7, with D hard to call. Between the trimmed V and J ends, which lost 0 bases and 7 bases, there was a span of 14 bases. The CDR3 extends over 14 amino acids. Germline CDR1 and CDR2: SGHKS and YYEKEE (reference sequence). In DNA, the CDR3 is TGTGCCAGCAGCTTGGTGGCGCTGGAAGGGGAGCAGTACTTC. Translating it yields CASSLVALEGEQYF. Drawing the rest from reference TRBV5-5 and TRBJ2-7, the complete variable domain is DAGVTQSPTHLIKTRGQQVTLRCSPISGHKSVSWYQQVLGQGPQFIFQYYEKEERGRGNFPDRFSARQFPNYSSELNVNALLLGDSALYLCASSLVALEGEQYFGPGTRLTVT.

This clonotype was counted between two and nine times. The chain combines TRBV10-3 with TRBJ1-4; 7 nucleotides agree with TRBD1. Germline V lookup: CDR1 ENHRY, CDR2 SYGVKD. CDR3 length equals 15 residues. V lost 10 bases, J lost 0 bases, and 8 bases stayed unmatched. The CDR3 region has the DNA TGTGCCAGCCGAGGGACAGCTGCAACTAATGAAAAACTGTTTTTT. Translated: CASRGTAATNEKLFF.

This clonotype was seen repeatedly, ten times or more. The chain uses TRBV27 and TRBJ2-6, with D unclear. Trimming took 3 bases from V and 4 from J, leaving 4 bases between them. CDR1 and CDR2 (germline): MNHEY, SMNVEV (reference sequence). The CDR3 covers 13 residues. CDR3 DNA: TGTGCCAGCAGTTTCGTAGGGGCCAACGTCCTGACTTTC. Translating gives CASSFVGANVLTF.

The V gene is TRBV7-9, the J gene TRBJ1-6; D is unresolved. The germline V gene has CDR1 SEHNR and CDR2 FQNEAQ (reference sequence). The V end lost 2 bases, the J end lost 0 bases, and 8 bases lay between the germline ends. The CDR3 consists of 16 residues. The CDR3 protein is CASSLRGNSYNSPLHF. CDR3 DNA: TGTGCCAGCAGCTTACGGGGTAACTCCTATAATTCACCCCTCCACTTT.

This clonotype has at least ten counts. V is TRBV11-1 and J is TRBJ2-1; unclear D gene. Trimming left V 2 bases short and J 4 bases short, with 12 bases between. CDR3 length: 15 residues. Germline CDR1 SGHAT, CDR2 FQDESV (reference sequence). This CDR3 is CASSLNPVGYNEQFF. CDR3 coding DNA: TGTGCCAGCAGCTTAAACCCCGTCGGTTACAATGAGCAGTTCTTC.

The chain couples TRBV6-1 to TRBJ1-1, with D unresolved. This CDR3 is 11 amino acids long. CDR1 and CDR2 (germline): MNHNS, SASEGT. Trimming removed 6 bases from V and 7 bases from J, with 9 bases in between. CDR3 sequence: CASRAVGEAFF. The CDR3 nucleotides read TGTGCCAGCAGAGCAGTCGGTGAAGCTTTCTTT.

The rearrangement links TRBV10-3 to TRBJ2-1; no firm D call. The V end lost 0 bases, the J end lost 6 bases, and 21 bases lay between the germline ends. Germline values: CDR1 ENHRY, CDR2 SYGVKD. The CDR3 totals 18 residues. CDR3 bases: TGTGCCATCAGTGAGTCCTCCCCAGCCATACCTCCGGGCAATGAGCAGTTCTTC. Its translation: CAISESSPAIPPGNEQFF.

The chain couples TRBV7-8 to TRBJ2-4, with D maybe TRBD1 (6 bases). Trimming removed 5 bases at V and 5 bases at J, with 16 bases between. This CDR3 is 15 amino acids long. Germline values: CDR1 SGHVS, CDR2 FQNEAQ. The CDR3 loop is CASSPQGSIENIQYF. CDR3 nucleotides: TGTGCCAGCAGCCCCCAGGGGAGTATAGAAAACATTCAGTACTTC.

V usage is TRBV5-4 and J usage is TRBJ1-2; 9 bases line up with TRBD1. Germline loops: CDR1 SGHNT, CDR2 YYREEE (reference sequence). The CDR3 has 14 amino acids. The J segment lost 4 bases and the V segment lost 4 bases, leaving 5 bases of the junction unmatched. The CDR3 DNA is TGTGCCAGCAGCCGCGGGACAGGGTCCTATGGCTACACCTTC. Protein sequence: CASSRGTGSYGYTF.

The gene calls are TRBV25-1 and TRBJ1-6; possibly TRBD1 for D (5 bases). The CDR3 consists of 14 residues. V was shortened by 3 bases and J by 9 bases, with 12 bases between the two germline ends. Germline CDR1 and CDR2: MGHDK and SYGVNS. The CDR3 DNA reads TGTGCCAGCAGTGAGGCAGGGAGAGTTTCACCCCTCCACTTT. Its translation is CASSEAGRVSPLHF.

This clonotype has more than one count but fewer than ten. The chain's CDR3 is CASSLWTGEAYNSPLHF. The CDR3 coding sequence is TGTGCCAGCAGTTTATGGACCGGGGAAGCCTATAATTCACCCCTCCACTTT. V and J are TRBV12-3 or TRBV12-4 and TRBJ1-6, with D uncertain. This CDR3 is built from 17 residues. V was trimmed by 2 bases and J by 2 bases, leaving 13 bases between them.

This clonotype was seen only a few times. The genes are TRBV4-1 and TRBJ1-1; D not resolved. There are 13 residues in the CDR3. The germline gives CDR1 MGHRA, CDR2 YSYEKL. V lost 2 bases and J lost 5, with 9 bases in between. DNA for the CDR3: TGCGCCAGCAGCCAAAGTTTGGGGACTGAAGCTTTCTTT. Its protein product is CASSQSLGTEAFF.

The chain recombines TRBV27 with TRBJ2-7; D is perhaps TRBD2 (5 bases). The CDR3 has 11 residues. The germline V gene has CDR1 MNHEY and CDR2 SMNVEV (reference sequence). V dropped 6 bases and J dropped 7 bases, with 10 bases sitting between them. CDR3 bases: TGTGCCAGCAGCGGTTCGGGGGAGCAGTACTTC. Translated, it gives CASSGSGEQYF.

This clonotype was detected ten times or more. The CDR3 sequence is CASTGRHSGLQETQYF. The CDR3 DNA sequence: TGTGCCAGCACTGGTCGCCATAGCGGCCTACAAGAGACCCAGTACTTC. The chain has TRBV7-8 and TRBJ2-5; TRBD2 is a possible D gene (6 bases). Per germline, CDR1 SGHVS and CDR2 FQNEAQ. This CDR3 region has 16 residues. V shed 7 bases and J shed 2 bases, with 20 bases lying between them.

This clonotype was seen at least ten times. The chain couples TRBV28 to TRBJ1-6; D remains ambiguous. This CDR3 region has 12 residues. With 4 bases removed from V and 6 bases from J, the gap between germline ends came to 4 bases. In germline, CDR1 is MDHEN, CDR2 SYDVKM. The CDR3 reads CASSWTNSPLHF. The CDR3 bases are TGTGCCAGCAGTTGGACTAATTCACCCCTCCACTTT.

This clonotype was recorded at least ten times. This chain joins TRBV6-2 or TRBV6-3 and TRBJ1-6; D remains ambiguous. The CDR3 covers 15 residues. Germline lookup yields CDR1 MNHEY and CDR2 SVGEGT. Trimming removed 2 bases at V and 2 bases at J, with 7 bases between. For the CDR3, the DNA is TGTGCCAGCAGTTACCGGGATCCCTATAATTCACCCCTCCACTTT. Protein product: CASSYRDPYNSPLHF.

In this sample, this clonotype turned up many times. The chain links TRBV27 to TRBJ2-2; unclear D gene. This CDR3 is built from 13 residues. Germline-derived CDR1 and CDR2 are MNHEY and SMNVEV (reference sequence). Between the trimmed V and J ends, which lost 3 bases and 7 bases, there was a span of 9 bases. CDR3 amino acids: CASSLLAFGELFF. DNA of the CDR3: TGTGCCAGCAGTTTGTTGGCGTTCGGGGAGCTGTTTTTT.

The DNA for the CDR3 is TGTGCCAGCAGCTTTGGGGGCGGTGTGGAAAAACTGTTTTTT. Translation: CASSFGGGVEKLFF. The rearrangement joins TRBV7-2 to TRBJ1-4, with D possibly TRBD1 on 6 matching bases. V was clipped by 3 bases and J by 8 bases, with 13 bases between them. Looked up from germline, CDR1 is SGHTA and CDR2 is FQGNSA. The CDR3 is 14 amino acids. Full variable domain (remainder filled in from reference TRBV7-2 and TRBJ1-4): GAGVSQSPSNKVTEKGKDVELRCDPISGHTALYWYRQSLGQGLEFLIYFQGNSAPDKSGLPSDRFSAERTGGSVSTLTIQRTQQEDSAVYLCASSFGGGVEKLFFGSGTQLSVL.

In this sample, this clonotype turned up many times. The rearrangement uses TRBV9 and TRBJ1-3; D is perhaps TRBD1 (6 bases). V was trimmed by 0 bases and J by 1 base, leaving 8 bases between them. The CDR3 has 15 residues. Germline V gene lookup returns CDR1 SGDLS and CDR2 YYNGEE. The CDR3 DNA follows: TGTGCCAGCAGCGTAGCGGGACAATCTGGAAACACCATATATTTT. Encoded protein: CASSVAGQSGNTIYF.

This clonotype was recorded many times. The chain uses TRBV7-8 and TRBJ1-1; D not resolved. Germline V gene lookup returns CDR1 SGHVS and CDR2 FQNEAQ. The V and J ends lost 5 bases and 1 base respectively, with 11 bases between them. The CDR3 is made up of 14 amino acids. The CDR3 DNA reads TGTGCCAGCAGCCCAATAACGAGGAACACTGAAGCTTTCTTT. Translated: CASSPITRNTEAFF.

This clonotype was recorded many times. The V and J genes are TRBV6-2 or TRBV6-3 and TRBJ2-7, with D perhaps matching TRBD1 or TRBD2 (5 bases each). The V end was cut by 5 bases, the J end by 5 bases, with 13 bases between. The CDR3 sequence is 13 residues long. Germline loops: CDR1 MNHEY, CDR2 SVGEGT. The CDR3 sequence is CASSRGRWDEQYF. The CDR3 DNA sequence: TGTGCCAGCAGTCGGGGACGGTGGGACGAGCAGTACTTC.

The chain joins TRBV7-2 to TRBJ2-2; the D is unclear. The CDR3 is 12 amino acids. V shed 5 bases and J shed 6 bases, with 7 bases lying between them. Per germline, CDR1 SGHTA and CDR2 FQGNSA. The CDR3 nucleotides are TGTGCCAGCAGCCCCCGGGCCGGGGAGCTGTTTTTT. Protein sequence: CASSPRAGELFF.